This T cell receptor (beta chain) appears in the sequencing data of a study of post-analysis software for immune sequencing data. This clonotype was picked up many times. The antigen is unknown. Regarding the study as a whole: Pronounced co-clustering by F measure was evident among identically batched samples. Controls' normalized Chao1 diversity significantly exceeded that of multiple sclerosis patients. Controls had lower frequencies than patients of five TRBV segments, which included TRBV5-6, TRBV5-1 and TRBV20-1.

V gave up 5 bases and J gave up 8 bases; unmatched junction bases: 12. Germline V gene sequence: CDR1 MNHEY, CDR2 SVGAGI. The CDR3 consists of 16 residues. Unique molecular identifiers had been added to the TCR beta cDNA libraries. The yield from roughly 1 to 10 million T cells was roughly 500,000 cDNA molecules in total. TCRdb itself ran the PCR reads through MiXCR, one entry per CDR3 protein. The sample contains approximately 630,000 distinct CDR3 sequences, around 64% of which appear only once. This clonotype originated in a girl between 2 and 10 years old with multiple sclerosis. The chain combines TRBV6-5 with TRBJ1-4; 9 nucleotides line up with TRBD1. The source material was blood. The DNA of the CDR3 is TGTGCCAGCAGTCATCGATCCGGGACAGGGCCGGAAAAACTGTTTTTT. It specifies CASSHRSGTGPEKLFF.